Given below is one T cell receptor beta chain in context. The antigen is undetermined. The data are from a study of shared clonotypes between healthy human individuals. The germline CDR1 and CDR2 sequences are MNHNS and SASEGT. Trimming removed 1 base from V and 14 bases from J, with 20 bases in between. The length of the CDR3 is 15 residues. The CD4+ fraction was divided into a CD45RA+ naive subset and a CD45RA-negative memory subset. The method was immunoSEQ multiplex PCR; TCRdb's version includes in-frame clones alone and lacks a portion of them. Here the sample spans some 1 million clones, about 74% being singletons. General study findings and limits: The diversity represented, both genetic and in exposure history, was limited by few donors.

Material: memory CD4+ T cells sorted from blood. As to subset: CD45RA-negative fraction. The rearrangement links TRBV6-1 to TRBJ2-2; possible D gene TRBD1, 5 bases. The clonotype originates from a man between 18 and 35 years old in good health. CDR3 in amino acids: CASSEGFGLQVPLFF. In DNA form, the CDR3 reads TGTGCCAGCAGTGAAGGATTTGGTTTACAGGTGCCCCTGTTTTTT.